The clone carrying this T cell receptor beta chain appeared a few times. The target antigen is unknown. It was template switching that added a universal primer site, and there were unique molecular identifiers on the cDNA. MiXCR was run by TCRdb on the 5' RACE reads, yielding one entry per CDR3 protein. The sample lists 690,000 or so distinct CDR3 sequences; 6.1% were seen once. Trimming removed 5 bases at V and 6 bases at J, with 12 bases between. Germline CDR1 is GTSNPN and CDR2 is SVGIG (reference sequence). CDR3 size: 12 residues. These data are taken from a study of identical twins. Findings and limits, study-wide: Invariant MAIT and iNKT cells may have partly biased zero-insertion analyses.

The TCR was taken from a man between 18 and 35 years old in good health. Sequenced: naive T cells sorted from blood. The rearrangement links TRBV30 to TRBJ2-3, with D tentatively TRBD1 or TRBD2 (5 bases each). The CDR3 nucleotides read TGTGCCTGGGGCCCGGGGCGGGATACGCAGTATTTT. Residues: CAWGPGRDTQYF.